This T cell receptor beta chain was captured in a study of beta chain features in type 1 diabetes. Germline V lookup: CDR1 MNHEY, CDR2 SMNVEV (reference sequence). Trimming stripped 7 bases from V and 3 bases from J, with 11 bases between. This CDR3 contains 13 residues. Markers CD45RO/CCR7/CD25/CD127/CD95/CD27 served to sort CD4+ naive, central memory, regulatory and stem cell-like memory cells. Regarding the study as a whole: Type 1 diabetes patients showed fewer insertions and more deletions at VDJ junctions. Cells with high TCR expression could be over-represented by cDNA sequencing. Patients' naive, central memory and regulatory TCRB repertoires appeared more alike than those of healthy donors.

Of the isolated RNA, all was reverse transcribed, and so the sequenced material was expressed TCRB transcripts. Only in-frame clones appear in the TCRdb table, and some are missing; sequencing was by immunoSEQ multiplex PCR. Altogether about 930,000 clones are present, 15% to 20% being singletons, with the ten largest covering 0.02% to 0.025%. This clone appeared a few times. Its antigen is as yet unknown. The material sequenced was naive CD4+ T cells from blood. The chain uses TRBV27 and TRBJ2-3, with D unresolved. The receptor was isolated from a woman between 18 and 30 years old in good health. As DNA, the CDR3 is TGTGCCAGCAAAAACCGATTGACAGATACGCAGTATTTT. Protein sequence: CASKNRLTDTQYF.